Here is one TCR beta chain with its context. Its matching antigen is unknown. The sample belongs to a study of OX40 agonist ivuxolimab in advanced cancers. Study as a whole: Earlier treatment with anti-PD-1, anti-PD-L1 or anti-CTLA-4 was permitted, and roughly 40% had received some.

Notes on the study in general: The CD4+ and CD8+ T cells in the blood had expanded clonally by week 6 at 0.1 to 3.0 mg/kg. Expanded clones were, on average, more numerous among CD8+ T cells than CD4+.

The germline V gene encodes CDR1 SGHRS and CDR2 YFSETQ. The J segment lost 6 bases and the V segment lost 0 bases, leaving 7 bases of the junction unmatched. The CDR3 sequence is 16 residues long. Clones were read by immunoSEQ multiplex PCR, and TCRdb kept only the in-frame ones, dropping some. The table records some 42,000 clones, over 70% of them present only once. The rearrangement links TRBV5-1 to TRBJ2-2; TRBD1 agrees at 8 bases. The source is an adult with an advanced solid tumor such as melanoma, head and neck, liver or kidney cancer. This specimen was CD4+ or CD8+ T cells sorted from blood, taken in a trial of the OX40 agonist ivuxolimab. CDR3 in DNA: TGCGCCAGCAGCTTGGTTGGACAGGGAGGTCCCGGGGAGCTGTTTTTT. Amino acid sequence: CASSLVGQGGPGELFF. The variable domain in full, completed from reference TRBV5-1 and TRBJ2-2, reads KAGVTQTPRYLIKTRGQQVTLSCSPISGHRSVSWYQQTPGQGLQFLFEYFSETQRNKGNFPGRFSGRQFSNSRSEMNVSTLELGDSALYLCASSLVGQGGPGELFFGEGSRLTVL.